One sample yielded the 21 T cell receptor beta chains listed below, sequenced in a study of response to subunit inactivated influenza vaccine. In TCRdb, the RT-PCR reads were re-called with MiXCR into one record per CDR3 protein. The table shows 540,000 or so distinct CDR3 sequences, with approximately 12% occurring only once. Sequences were derived from PBMCs from blood, sampled roughly 45 days after vaccination. These receptors were taken from a man aged 50 to 59 who received an inactivated influenza vaccine.

V usage is TRBV24-1 and J usage is TRBJ2-2, with no clear D. V lost 5 bases and J lost 8, with 11 bases in between. This CDR3 has 13 residues. Germline-derived CDR1 and CDR2 are KGHDR and SFDVKD. The DNA for the CDR3 is TGTGCCACCAGTGGTACTGGGCCGGGGGAGCTGTTTTTT. Protein product: CATSGTGPGELFF.

The table lists this clonotype with a count of one. The V and J genes are TRBV4-1 and TRBJ2-5; D not resolved. This CDR3 contains 15 residues. Germline lookup yields CDR1 MGHRA and CDR2 YSYEKL. The V gene lost 0 bases and the J gene lost 3 bases, with 11 bases spanning the gap. CDR3 sequence (DNA): TGCGCCAGCAGCCAAGATTCTGCCAGAAAAGAGACCCAGTACTTC. Translated: CASSQDSARKETQYF.

Only a few counts were recorded for this clonotype. The chain links TRBV20-1 to TRBJ2-1; D remains unclear. V was clipped by 2 bases and J by 6 bases, with 14 bases between them. Germline V gene lookup returns CDR1 DFQATT and CDR2 SNEGSKA (reference sequence). The CDR3 is 14 residues long. The CDR3 DNA reads as TGCAGTGCTAGAAAGCAGCTAGGGATCAATGAGCAGTTCTTC. Translating it yields CSARKQLGINEQFF.

This clonotype was counted between two and nine times. The rearrangement links TRBV5-5 to TRBJ2-2; D unresolved. V dropped 2 bases and J dropped 0 bases, with 5 bases sitting between them. CDR3 size: 14 residues. Germline V gene sequence: CDR1 SGHKS, CDR2 YYEKEE (reference sequence). The CDR3 spells CASSFQTNTGELFF. The CDR3 DNA reads TGTGCCAGCAGCTTTCAGACGAACACCGGGGAGCTGTTTTTT.

This clonotype was seen a handful of times. The V gene is TRBV5-6, the J gene TRBJ2-5; the D gene could be TRBD1 or TRBD2 (5 bases each). CDR1 is SGHDT and CDR2 is YYEEEE in the germline V gene. The CDR3 spans 15 residues. Between the trimmed V and J ends, which lost 4 bases and 5 bases, there was a span of 18 bases. The CDR3 protein is CASSGDQGFGETQYF. CDR3 bases: TGTGCCAGCAGCGGGGACCAGGGATTCGGGGAGACCCAGTACTTC.

This clonotype was observed at least ten times. The chain couples TRBV12-3 or TRBV12-4 to TRBJ2-1, with 14 bases that match TRBD2. The CDR3 has 15 residues. The V segment lost 5 bases and the J segment 13 bases; nucleotides outside the gene matches: 10. The CDR3 DNA follows: TGTGCCAGCAGTCCGCCGGGACTAGCGGGAGTTGTCCAGTTCTTC. This encodes CASSPPGLAGVVQFF.

This clonotype was found a few times. V and J are TRBV24-1 and TRBJ2-3; 10 bases fit TRBD1. With V trimmed by 0 bases and J by 3 bases, 2 bases remained unmatched. The CDR3 is 16 residues long. From germline, CDR1 is KGHDR and CDR2 SFDVKD. The CDR3 loop is CATSDLGDRGTDTQYF. As DNA, the CDR3 is TGTGCCACCAGTGATTTGGGGGACAGGGGTACAGATACGCAGTATTTT.

J is TRBJ2-2 and V is TRBV5-6; no clear D gene. The ends were cut back, 0 bases at V and 0 bases at J, with 9 bases in the middle. CDR1 SGHDT and CDR2 YYEEEE come from the germline V gene. The CDR3 spans 16 residues. The CDR3 DNA reads as TGTGCCAGCAGCTTGGTGGTCAGCTCGAACACCGGGGAGCTGTTTTTT. Its translation: CASSLVVSSNTGELFF.

The chain combines TRBV4-2 with TRBJ1-5; D is undetermined. Germline values: CDR1 LGHNA, CDR2 YNFKEQ. Trimming left V 0 bases short and J 2 bases short, with 8 bases between. The CDR3 contains 15 residues. CDR3 sequence (DNA): TGTGCCAGCAGCCAAGAACGGCAGGGCAATCAGCCCCAGCATTTT. Translated: CASSQERQGNQPQHF.

Of note for this clonotype: This sequence may be a read error, since a much larger clone differs from it by one base. The CDR3 DNA is TGTGCCAGCAGTTTAAGTAGGACAGCTAATGAGCAGTTCTTC. As protein: CASSLSRTANEQFF. The chain combines TRBV12-3 or TRBV12-4 with TRBJ2-1; possibly TRBD1 for D (6 bases). This CDR3 is built from 14 residues. Trimming removed 2 bases at V and 7 bases at J, with 12 bases between.

This chain uses TRBV7-6 with TRBJ2-3; possibly TRBD2 for D (7 bases). V was pared by 5 bases and J by 4 bases, with 10 bases between. The CDR3 extends over 13 amino acids. From germline, CDR1 is SGHVS and CDR2 FNYEAQ. The CDR3, as DNA: TGTGCCAGCAGCCAAGGGGGGGCAGATACGCAGTATTTT. Its translation is CASSQGGADTQYF.

This clonotype has just one count. CDR3 sequence reads: CASSLKGPNPAGGSTDTQYF. The CDR3 bases are TGTGCCAGCAGCTTAAAGGGTCCGAATCCGGCGGGAGGTAGCACAGATACGCAGTATTTT. J is TRBJ2-3 and V is TRBV7-3, with TRBD2 matching 8 bases. This CDR3 has 20 amino acids. The germline CDR1 and CDR2 sequences are SGHTA and FQGTGA. Trimming took 1 base from V and 0 from J; bases not matched to a gene: 15.

This clonotype was seen only a few times. The chain joins TRBV4-3 to TRBJ2-3; 8 bases map to TRBD2. Trimming removed 0 bases from V and 2 bases from J; junction bases left unmatched: 10. Germline CDR1 and CDR2: LGHNA and YSLEER. This CDR3 has 18 amino acids. This CDR3 is CASSQDLPRTSLTDTQYF. CDR3 sequence (DNA): TGCGCCAGCAGCCAAGATCTTCCCCGGACTAGCCTCACAGATACGCAGTATTTT.

This clonotype was found many times. This chain uses TRBV10-3 with TRBJ1-5, with D possibly TRBD1 on 5 matching bases. From germline, CDR1 is ENHRY and CDR2 SYGVKD. Between the trimmed V and J ends, which lost 5 bases and 2 bases, there was a span of 13 bases. The length of the CDR3 is 15 residues. CDR3 nucleotide sequence: TGTGCCATCAGTTCTCAGGGAACGGGCAATCAGCCCCAGCATTTT. Amino acids: CAISSQGTGNQPQHF.

At least ten counts were recorded for this clonotype. The V call is TRBV5-6, the J call TRBJ1-2; maybe TRBD1 (5 bases). There are 14 residues in the CDR3. Trimming shortened V by 3 bases and J by 3 bases, and 12 bases separated the two germline ends. CDR1 and CDR2 (germline): SGHDT, YYEEEE. CDR3 protein: CASSSHSGHYGYTF. The CDR3 DNA is TGTGCCAGCAGCTCCCATTCAGGGCACTATGGCTACACCTTC.

This clonotype was seen repeatedly, ten times or more. V usage is TRBV29-1 and J usage is TRBJ2-4; either TRBD1 or TRBD2 may fit D (5 bases each). Per germline, CDR1 SQVTM and CDR2 ANQGSEA. The CDR3 totals 12 residues. Trimming left V 7 bases short and J 3 bases short, with 10 bases between. Written as DNA, the CDR3 is TGCAGCGCGAGGGGCTTCAAAAACATTCAGTACTTC. This codes for CSARGFKNIQYF.

This clonotype was detected ten times or more. The V call is TRBV12-3 or TRBV12-4, the J call TRBJ1-4; D unclear. V was shortened by 3 bases and J by 8 bases, with 7 bases between the two germline ends. This CDR3 spans 12 amino acids. Here the CDR3 reads CASSFQHEKLFF. CDR3 bases: TGTGCCAGCAGTTTCCAGCACGAAAAACTGTTTTTT.

This clonotype has more than one count but fewer than ten. The V gene is TRBV5-1, the J gene TRBJ1-2; D remains unclear. CDR1 is SGHRS and CDR2 is YFSETQ in the germline V gene. Between the trimmed V and J ends, which lost 5 bases and 2 bases, there was a span of 7 bases. This CDR3 has 12 residues. In nucleotides, the CDR3 is TGCGCCAGCAGTGACGGGAACTATGGCTACACCTTC. Its protein is CASSDGNYGYTF.

For the CDR3, the DNA is TGTGCCAGCAGCTCCGAACCGAGGGAGACCCAGTACTTC. Amino acids: CASSSEPRETQYF. The chain links TRBV11-2 to TRBJ2-5; no clear D. Per germline, CDR1 SGHAT and CDR2 FQNNGV. The length of the CDR3 is 13 residues. The V gene lost 4 bases and the J gene lost 5 bases, with 11 bases spanning the gap.

This clonotype was seen only a few times. The DNA for the CDR3 is TGCAGTGCCGCTCGGGAGACAGGGGTCAACAATGAGCAGTTCTTC. Translating gives CSAARETGVNNEQFF. The chain links TRBV20-1 to TRBJ2-1; 8 nucleotides agree with TRBD1. J lost 5 bases, V lost 6 bases, and 12 bases had no gene match. The CDR3 length is 15 residues. Germline CDR1 is DFQATT and CDR2 is SNEGSKA (reference sequence).

The genes are TRBV20-1 and TRBJ2-1; 14 nucleotides agree with TRBD2. CDR1 DFQATT and CDR2 SNEGSKA come from the germline V gene (reference sequence). The length of the CDR3 is 17 residues. Trimming took 3 bases from V and 7 from J; bases not matched to a gene: 11. The CDR3: CSASLRLGTSGRNEQFF. The CDR3 nucleotides read TGCAGTGCTAGTCTAAGATTGGGGACTAGCGGGAGAAATGAGCAGTTCTTC.